This T cell receptor (beta chain) was captured by sequencing in a study of human T cells and chemical hapten exposure. TCRdb fed the RACE reads into MiXCR, producing one record per CDR3 protein. The data hold about 90,000 distinct CDR3 sequences, with 11% observed a single time. Study-wide results and limits: Patch test score showed a positive correlation with PT1 expanded TCR counts.

Germline V lookup: CDR1 MNHEY, CDR2 SVGEGT. CDR3 length: 17 residues. Between the trimmed V and J ends, which lost 8 bases and 0 bases, there was a span of 22 bases. Time point: patch test 3, about 24 weeks after DPC sensitization. Noted treatment: therapeutic diphenylcyclopropenone sensitization with weekly scalp DPC. This clonotype showed up many times. No antigen is known for it. Here the sequenced sample was whole blood, taken in connection with sensitization to the hapten diphenylcyclopropenone (DPC). This chain joins TRBV6-2 or TRBV6-3 and TRBJ1-1, with D possibly matching TRBD1 (5 bases). This TCR came from a woman between 25 and 40 years old with alopecia areata. Some clones in this sample may be carry-over from other donors' samples. In nucleotides, the CDR3 is TGTGCCAGCCTGTGGGGCGCCCAGGGCAGCATGAACACTGAAGCTTTCTTT. It encodes CASLWGAQGSMNTEAFF.